Each of the 18 T cell receptor beta chains below was sequenced from the same sample in a study of Ad26.COV2.S vaccination and SARS-CoV-2 variants. As for treatment: 15 to 20 received Ad26.COV2.S at low or high dose, single or two shots; about 5 received placebo; per-sample allocation not given. Sampling happened 63 days after the first vaccine or placebo injection. Produced via immunoSEQ multiplex PCR; TCRdb's table is partial and in-frame only. The profile shows 300,000 to 500,000 clones, 88% of them singletons. Material: peripheral blood, obtained in a trial of Ad26.COV2.S vaccine versus placebo. Receptors originate from a person aged 18-65 years who received the Ad26.COV2.S COVID-19 vaccine or a placebo.

This clone has only one observation. The chain carries TRBV7-2 and TRBJ1-2; 8 bases align to TRBD1. With 5 bases clipped from V and 8 bases from J, the junction kept 7 bases outside the gene matches. The germline gives CDR1 SGHTA, CDR2 FQGNSA. The CDR3 consists of 13 residues. CDR3 nucleotide sequence: TGTGCCAGCAGCCGAACAGGGGGTGGAGGCTACACCTTC. Protein product: CASSRTGGGGYTF.

The chain employs TRBV4-1 and TRBJ2-3, with 9 bases aligning to TRBD2. With V trimmed by 4 bases and J by 6 bases, 14 bases remained unmatched. There are 17 residues in the CDR3. Germline V gene sequence: CDR1 MGHRA, CDR2 YSYEKL. CDR3: CASSRAPRGLAGDTQYF. CDR3 sequence (DNA): TGCGCCAGCAGCCGCGCGCCCCGGGGACTAGCAGGGGATACGCAGTATTTT.

A single count supports this clone. The rearrangement uses TRBV6-5 and TRBJ1-1; a possible D gene is TRBD1 (6 bases). V was cut by 6 bases and J by 6 bases, with 11 bases left in between. CDR1 and CDR2 (germline): MNHEY, SVGAGI. There are 12 residues in the CDR3. The CDR3 DNA sequence: TGTGCCAGCAGCCACGGACAGTCTGAAGCTTTCTTT. Its translation is CASSHGQSEAFF.

The chain uses TRBV6-5 and TRBJ1-2; 8 nucleotides agree with TRBD1. The V gene's germline CDR1 is MNHEY and CDR2 SVGAGI. There are 14 residues in the CDR3. The J segment lost 6 bases and the V segment lost 6 bases, leaving 9 bases of the junction unmatched. The chain's CDR3 is CASSSDRGLDGYTF. As DNA, the CDR3 is TGTGCCAGCAGCTCCGACAGGGGCCTCGATGGCTACACCTTC.

The genes are TRBV19 and TRBJ1-2, with 7 bases fitting TRBD1. The CDR3 contains 15 residues. Germline V CDR1 and CDR2: LNHDA, SQIVND (reference sequence). Trimming at V came to 4 bases and at J to 2 bases, leaving 7 bases not matched to a gene. The CDR3 here is CASSTRQGENYGYTF. CDR3 nucleotide sequence: TGTGCCAGTAGTACCCGACAGGGAGAAAACTATGGCTACACCTTC.

J is TRBJ2-7 and V is TRBV4-1; 7 bases agree with TRBD1. The germline V gene encodes CDR1 MGHRA and CDR2 YSYEKL. This CDR3 has 13 amino acids. The V and J ends lost 6 bases and 2 bases, in that order; junction bases with no gene match: 4. CDR3 amino acids: CASSRDSTYEQYF. The CDR3 DNA is TGCGCCAGCAGTCGGGACAGTACCTACGAGCAGTACTTC.

The CDR3, as DNA: TGCGCCAGCAGCCAAGGGCCCGGGACAGGAGGGAAATACGAGCAGTACTTC. Translated: CASSQGPGTGGKYEQYF. The J gene is TRBJ2-7, the V gene TRBV4-1; 8 bases line up with TRBD1. CDR1 MGHRA and CDR2 YSYEKL come from the germline V gene. The CDR3 runs 17 residues. V trimming: 1 base; J trimming: 4 bases; junction bases outside the gene matches: 12.

V and J are TRBV11-2 and TRBJ2-5, with D hard to call. Germline lookup yields CDR1 SGHAT and CDR2 FQNNGV. Deletions cut 5 bases from V and 7 bases from J, with 11 bases between. This CDR3 contains 12 residues. CDR3 residues: CASSPQSGTQYF. The DNA of the CDR3 is TGTGCCAGCAGCCCCCAGTCCGGGACCCAGTACTTC.

The chain employs TRBV6-5 and TRBJ1-2; tentatively, D is TRBD1 (5 bases). The V end lost 5 bases, the J end lost 8 bases, and 18 bases lay between the germline ends. CDR1 is MNHEY, CDR2 SVGAGI, per germline. CDR3 length: 14 amino acids. CDR3 bases: TGTGCCAGCAGTACCGGGACCCCGATACTCGGCTACACCTTC. It translates to CASSTGTPILGYTF.

The chain carries TRBV6-5 and TRBJ2-3; D is tentatively TRBD1 or TRBD2 (5 bases each). Trimming left V 0 bases short and J 11 bases short, with 15 bases between. Germline CDR1 and CDR2: MNHEY and SVGAGI. CDR3 length: 14 residues. The CDR3: CASSYSPGLGVQYF. CDR3 in DNA: TGTGCCAGCAGTTACTCTCCAGGGTTGGGGGTGCAGTATTTT.

The chain carries TRBV18 and TRBJ2-2; 9 nucleotides align to TRBD2. CDR3 length: 18 amino acids. The germline gives CDR1 KGHSH, CDR2 LQKENI. The V and J ends lost 4 bases and 5 bases, in that order; junction bases with no gene match: 14. The CDR3 DNA is TGTGCCAGCTCACAAATGGTCCCTAGCGGGGCCTGGACCGGGGAGCTGTTTTTT. Translating it yields CASSQMVPSGAWTGELFF.

This chain links TRBV12-3 or TRBV12-4 with TRBJ1-6; D is uncertain. The length of the CDR3 is 12 residues. Trimming stripped 4 bases from V and 10 bases from J, with 8 bases between. CDR3 in DNA: TGTGCCAGCAGTTCTCAGTCCTCACCCCTCCACTTT. This encodes CASSSQSSPLHF.

The chain employs TRBV6-5 and TRBJ1-1; 11 bases are shared with TRBD1. CDR1 is MNHEY, CDR2 SVGAGI, per germline. The V gene end was trimmed by 4 bases and the J gene end by 1 base; junction bases not matched to a gene: 2. The CDR3 extends over 15 amino acids. The CDR3 nucleotides are TGTGCCAGCAGTTTCGGACAGGGGGCGAACACTGAAGCTTTCTTT. Amino acids: CASSFGQGANTEAFF.

This chain uses TRBV2 with TRBJ2-4; maybe TRBD2 (6 bases). V lost 7 bases and J 6 bases, leaving 22 bases between the germline ends. Per germline, CDR1 SNHLY and CDR2 FYNNEI. The CDR3 totals 16 residues. The DNA of the CDR3 is TGTGCCAGCACCTCTGCGGGCCAACCCGGGGGAAACATTCAGTACTTC. Amino acids: CASTSAGQPGGNIQYF.

The CDR3 loop reads CASSRTSGGAGNTGELFF. Written as DNA, the CDR3 is TGTGCCAGCAGTCGGACTAGCGGGGGGGCCGGGAACACCGGGGAGCTGTTTTTT. The chain uses TRBV6-6 and TRBJ2-2; 15 positions match TRBD2. The CDR3 runs 18 residues. V lost 5 bases to trimming and J lost 1 base; unmatched junction nucleotides: 5. Germline V gives CDR1 MNHNY, CDR2 SVGAGI (reference sequence).

In its sample, this clone was seen a few times. The J gene is TRBJ2-5, the V gene TRBV5-4; 7 positions match TRBD2. V lost 0 bases and J lost 4; bases outside the gene matches: 3. The CDR3 runs 14 residues. Germline lookup yields CDR1 SGHNT and CDR2 YYREEE (reference sequence). The DNA for the CDR3 is TGTGCCAGCAGCTTGGAGGGACTAAGAGAGACCCAGTACTTC. Translated: CASSLEGLRETQYF.

V gene TRBV2 combines with J gene TRBJ2-7; possibly TRBD1 for D (5 bases). The germline V and J ends were trimmed by 7 bases and 0 bases, with 13 bases remaining between them. Germline V gene sequence: CDR1 SNHLY, CDR2 FYNNEI. There are 14 residues in the CDR3. CDR3 amino acids: CASMTSRDSYEQYF. CDR3 bases: TGTGCCAGCATGACCAGCAGGGACTCCTACGAGCAGTACTTC.

The chain couples TRBV6-6 to TRBJ2-5; no clear D gene. The CDR3 runs to 14 residues. Per the germline V gene, CDR1 is MNHNY and CDR2 is SVGAGI (reference sequence). V gave up 0 bases and J gave up 3 bases, with 8 bases separating them. The CDR3 nucleotides read TGTGCCAGCAGTTACTCGTCCAGAAAAGAGACCCAGTACTTC. Its translation is CASSYSSRKETQYF.